One and the same sample provided the 11 T cell receptor beta chains below, sequenced in a study of blood T cell repertoires in COVID-19 (dated by TCRdb to about 2020). The library relied on the immunoSEQ multiplex PCR assay. TCRdb limited this immuneACCESS table to in-frame rearrangements with V and J called. A share of clones is missing; checked studies link under half to unresolved V genes, and the rest is unexplained. The sample yields 150,000 to 200,000 clones; 70% to 90% were counted once. The leading ten clones occupy 5.5% to 7% of the sample. Material: peripheral blood. Receptors were obtained from a man aged 45 to 65 with active or convalescent COVID-19.

This rearrangement joins TRBV9 to TRBJ1-6; D ambiguous. The CDR3 sequence is 15 residues long. Looked up from germline, CDR1 is SGDLS and CDR2 is YYNGEE. Trimming took off 0 bases at V and 12 bases at J, with 16 bases between the two ends. CDR3 DNA: TGTGCCAGCAGCGTAGATGGGCAGGTAACTGGACCCCTCCACTTT. It specifies CASSVDGQVTGPLHF.

This rearrangement joins TRBV6-6 to TRBJ2-3, with D uncertain. Trimming pared 5 bases from V and 5 bases from J, leaving 23 bases between. The CDR3 length is 17 residues. Germline CDR1 is MNHNY and CDR2 is SVGAGI (reference sequence). The DNA of the CDR3 is TGTGCCAGCAGTCAACTCCCACTACTCCACTTTGTAGATACGCAGTATTTT. Translation gives CASSQLPLLHFVDTQYF.

The chain recombines TRBV3-1 (or the pseudogene TRBV3-2) with TRBJ2-7, with 8 bases lining up with TRBD2. Germline V gene lookup returns CDR1 LGHDT and CDR2 YNNKEL (reference sequence). V trimming: 4 bases; J trimming: 2 bases; junction bases outside the gene matches: 7. The CDR3 totals 15 residues. CDR3 nucleotide sequence: TGTGCCAGCAGCCTAGATAGCGGGACAACCTACGAGCAGTACTTC. Encoded protein: CASSLDSGTTYEQYF.

In DNA, the CDR3 is TGTGCCACCAGCAGAGAACAGAACACCGGGGAGCTGTTTTTT. Translated: CATSREQNTGELFF. The chain is built from TRBV15 and TRBJ2-2, with D unresolved. Deletions cut 0 bases from V and 1 base from J, with 3 bases between. Germline CDR1 is LNHNV and CDR2 is YYDKDF (reference sequence). CDR3 length: 14 amino acids.

This clone has just one count. V is TRBV5-1 and J is TRBJ2-7; the D is unclear. The CDR3 loop spans 16 amino acids. In germline, CDR1 is SGHRS, CDR2 YFSETQ. Trimming removed 0 bases at V and 5 bases at J, with 18 bases between. The CDR3 nucleotides are TGCGCCAGCAGCTTGGCGGGTCCCTCAGACGCTAACGAGCAGTACTTC. Its translation is CASSLAGPSDANEQYF.

The chain recombines TRBV11-3 with TRBJ2-7; TRBD1 agrees at 7 bases. J lost 7 bases, V lost 0 bases, and 6 bases had no gene match. Germline V gene lookup returns CDR1 SGHNT and CDR2 YENEEA. The CDR3 extends over 14 amino acids. The CDR3 is CASSLDATGQEQYF. Here the CDR3 DNA reads TGTGCCAGCAGCTTAGACGCGACAGGGCAAGAGCAGTACTTC. The full variable domain, with the rest looked up from reference TRBV11-3 and TRBJ2-7, is EAGVVQSPRYKIIEKKQPVAFWCNPISGHNTLYWYLQNLGQGPELLIRYENEEAVDDSQLPKDRFSAERLKGVDSTLKIQPAELGDSAVYLCASSLDATGQEQYFGPGTRLTVT.

The V call is TRBV19, the J call TRBJ1-2; maybe TRBD1 (5 bases). The CDR3 consists of 13 residues. In germline, CDR1 is LNHDA, CDR2 SQIVND (reference sequence). The V end lost 7 bases, the J end lost 0 bases, and 9 bases lay between the germline ends. CDR3 sequence: CASTSRANYGYTF. The DNA of the CDR3 is TGTGCCAGTACCTCCAGGGCTAACTATGGCTACACCTTC.

J is TRBJ2-2 and V is TRBV7-8, with D tentatively TRBD1 (5 bases). This CDR3 is built from 15 residues. The V end was cut by 7 bases, the J end by 1 base, with 13 bases between. Germline loops: CDR1 SGHVS, CDR2 FQNEAQ. The CDR3 region is CASTSGRVNTGELFF. The CDR3 region has the DNA TGTGCCAGCACCTCGGGCAGGGTGAACACCGGGGAGCTGTTTTTT.

The chain employs TRBV2 and TRBJ2-7, with D unresolved. Trimming took 4 bases from V and 2 from J, leaving 3 bases between them. Looked up from germline, CDR1 is SNHLY and CDR2 is FYNNEI. The CDR3 is 11 amino acids. CDR3 sequence (DNA): TGTGCCAGCAGTGCAACCTACGAGCAGTACTTC. It codes for CASSATYEQYF.

This clone was seen once. V and J are TRBV12-5 and TRBJ1-2; a possible D gene is TRBD1 (6 bases). V was trimmed by 3 bases and J by 7 bases, leaving 9 bases between them. CDR1 and CDR2 (germline): LGHNT, FRNRAP. The CDR3 runs to 12 residues. CDR3 nucleotides: TGTGCTAGTGGTTTCAGGGGCTCTGGCTACACCTTC. It encodes CASGFRGSGYTF. Filled out from reference TRBV12-5 and TRBJ1-2, the complete variable domain reads DARVTQTPRHKVTEMGQEVTMRCQPILGHNTVFWYRQTMMQGLELLAYFRNRAPLDDSGMPKDRFSAEMPDATLATLKIQPSEPRDSAVYFCASGFRGSGYTFGSGTRLTVV.

The chain has TRBV11-2 and TRBJ2-3; 12 bases map to TRBD2. V was clipped by 4 bases and J by 1 base; unmatched bases: 0. The CDR3 has 15 residues. Per the germline V gene, CDR1 is SGHAT and CDR2 is FQNNGV. The CDR3 spells CASSSSGGGTDTQYF. CDR3 sequence (DNA): TGTGCCAGCAGCTCTAGCGGGGGGGGCACAGATACGCAGTATTTT. The entire variable domain, with the rest obtained from reference TRBV11-2 and TRBJ2-3, is as follows: EAGVAQSPRYKIIEKRQSVAFWCNPISGHATLYWYQQILGQGPKLLIQFQNNGVVDDSQLPKDRFSAERLKGVDSTLKIQPAKLEDSAVYLCASSSSGGGTDTQYFGPGTRLTVL.